These 5 T cell receptor beta chains share one sample of origin, sequenced in a study of T cell responses to AZD1222 COVID-19 vaccine (dated by TCRdb to about 2021). Read against the paper, the sample's time point label means: about 28 days (+/-7) after the second vaccine dose. Library generation was performed with the immunoSEQ multiplex PCR assay. The immuneACCESS repertoire file appears here via TCRdb, limited to in-frame rearrangements. These files lack a portion of the clones; in checked studies, under half of the deficit traces to unresolved V genes, and the cause of the others is not known. The sample yields roughly 93,000 clones; more than 70% were counted once. The ten largest clonotypes hold roughly 5.2% of the sample. This specimen consisted of peripheral blood, obtained 28 days after the second AZD1222 dose. These TCRs come from an adult who received the AZD1222 COVID-19 vaccine.

The rearrangement uses TRBV12-3 or TRBV12-4 and TRBJ1-1; D is unresolved. The CDR3 loop spans 12 amino acids. Trimming stripped 3 bases from V and 5 bases from J, with 7 bases between. CDR3 sequence reads: CASSFPLTEAFF. The DNA for the CDR3 is TGTGCCAGCAGTTTTCCTTTGACTGAAGCTTTCTTT.

The gene calls are TRBV19 and TRBJ1-3; 9 bases line up with TRBD1. The trim removed 9 bases at V and 4 bases at J, leaving 7 bases unmatched. The CDR3 sequence is 14 residues long. Germline CDR1 LNHDA, CDR2 SQIVND (reference sequence). The CDR3, as DNA: TGTGCCAGCACAGACAGGGGGACCGGAAACACCATATATTTT. Amino acids: CASTDRGTGNTIYF.

V and J are TRBV27 and TRBJ2-7; the D gene is possibly TRBD2 (5 bases). This CDR3 contains 14 residues. Trimming removed 1 base at V and 5 bases at J, with 12 bases between. Germline V gene sequence: CDR1 MNHEY, CDR2 SMNVEV (reference sequence). CDR3 nucleotide sequence: TGTGCCAGCAGTTTATTCGCGGGCCCCGACGAGCAGTACTTC. This encodes CASSLFAGPDEQYF.

The V and J genes are TRBV4-1 and TRBJ2-1; D gene uncertain. This CDR3 spans 14 amino acids. Germline assignment: CDR1 MGHRA and CDR2 YSYEKL. V was trimmed by 0 bases and J by 7 bases, leaving 10 bases between them. The CDR3 here is CASSQDEGRNEQFF. The CDR3 DNA is TGCGCCAGCAGCCAAGATGAAGGCAGGAATGAGCAGTTCTTC.

The rearrangement uses TRBV4-3 and TRBJ2-7, with TRBD2 identical over 9 bases. Germline CDR1 LGHNA, CDR2 YSLEER. The CDR3 loop spans 16 amino acids. V shed 0 bases, J shed 3 bases, and the junction held 6 bases outside the gene matches. CDR3 protein: CASSQDYLAGNYEQYF. The CDR3 nucleotides are TGCGCCAGCAGCCAAGATTACCTAGCGGGGAACTACGAGCAGTACTTC.